Listed here is a single T cell receptor beta chain. Patients were all untreated before their thyroid surgery. The CDR3 runs to 15 residues. The V segment lost 9 bases and the J segment 1 base; nucleotides outside the gene matches: 10. Germline V gene sequence: CDR1 SGHVS, CDR2 FNYEAQ. The data were obtained in a study of metastatic and nonmetastatic thyroid tumors. TCRdb re-called clones from the PCR reads using MiXCR. Of about 22,000 clones in the sample, 18% are singletons; the top ten hold around 2.5%. The sequencing sample was made of adjacent normal tissue. The chain couples TRBV7-6 to TRBJ1-1; TRBD1 aligns across 8 bases. This TCR derives from a male donor with papillary thyroid cancer or a benign thyroid nodule (not recorded which). Some clones in this sample may be carry-over from other donors' samples. The CDR3 sequence: CASGSGQGRNTEAFF. CDR3 DNA: TGTGCCAGTGGCTCAGGACAGGGCCGGAACACTGAAGCTTTCTTT.